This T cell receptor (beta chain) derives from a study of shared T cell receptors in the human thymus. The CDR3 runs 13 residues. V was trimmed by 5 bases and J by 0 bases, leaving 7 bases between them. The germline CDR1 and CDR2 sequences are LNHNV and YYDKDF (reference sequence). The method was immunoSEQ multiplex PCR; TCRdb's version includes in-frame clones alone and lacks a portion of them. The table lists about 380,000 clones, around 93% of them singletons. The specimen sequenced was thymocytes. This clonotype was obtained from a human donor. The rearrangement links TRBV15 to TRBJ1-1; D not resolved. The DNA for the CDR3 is TGTGCCACCAGCCAGCCTATGAACACTGAAGCTTTCTTT. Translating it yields CATSQPMNTEAFF.